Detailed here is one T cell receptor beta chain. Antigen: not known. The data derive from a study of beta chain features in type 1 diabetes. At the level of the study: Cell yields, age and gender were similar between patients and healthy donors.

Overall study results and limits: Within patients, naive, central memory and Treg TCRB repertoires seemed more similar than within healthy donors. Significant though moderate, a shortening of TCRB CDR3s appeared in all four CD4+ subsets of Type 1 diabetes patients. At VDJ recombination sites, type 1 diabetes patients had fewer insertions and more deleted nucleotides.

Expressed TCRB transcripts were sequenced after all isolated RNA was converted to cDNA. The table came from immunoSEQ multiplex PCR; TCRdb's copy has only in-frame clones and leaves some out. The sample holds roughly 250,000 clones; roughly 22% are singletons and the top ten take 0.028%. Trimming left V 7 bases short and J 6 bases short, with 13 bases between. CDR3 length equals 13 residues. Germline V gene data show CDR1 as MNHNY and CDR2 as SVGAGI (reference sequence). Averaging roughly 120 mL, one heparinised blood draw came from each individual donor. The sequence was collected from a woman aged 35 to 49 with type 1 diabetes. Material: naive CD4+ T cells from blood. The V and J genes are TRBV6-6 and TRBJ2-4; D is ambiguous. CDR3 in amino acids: CASNLDAVNIQYF. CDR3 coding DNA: TGTGCCAGCAACCTAGACGCCGTAAACATTCAGTACTTC.